The 25 T cell receptor beta chains below all came from one sample that was sequenced in a study of T cells in Graves' hyperthyroidism and ophthalmopathy. From RNA transcripts, TCR beta CDR3 regions were amplified. An initial round of RT-PCR targeting the TCR CDR3 relied on the HTBI primer set. TCRdb recomputed calls from the multiplex PCR reads with MiXCR, one row per CDR3 protein. Among a few hundred thousand distinct CDR3 sequences listed, 21% were seen once. Sequencing was carried out using blood. These receptors originate from a woman in her fifties or sixties with Graves' hyperthyroidism.

V is TRBV19 and J is TRBJ1-5; no clear D. The CDR3 runs 15 residues. The germline V gene has CDR1 LNHDA and CDR2 SQIVND (reference sequence). V shed 7 bases and J shed 0 bases, with 13 bases lying between them. This CDR3 reads CASMWRADSNQPQHF. The CDR3 DNA is TGTGCCAGTATGTGGCGGGCGGATAGCAATCAGCCCCAGCATTTT.

This clonotype was picked up many times. The chain couples TRBV3-1 to TRBJ2-5; 10 nucleotides line up with TRBD1. The germline V gene encodes CDR1 LGHDT and CDR2 YNNKEL (reference sequence). The CDR3 spans 16 residues. V trimming: 5 bases; J trimming: 5 bases; junction bases outside the gene matches: 11. The DNA of the CDR3 is TGTGCCAGCAGCACGCTGCGGACAGGGGGAGAGGAGACCCAGTACTTC. Protein sequence: CASSTLRTGGEETQYF.

This clonotype has a count of ten or more. V gene TRBV7-8 combines with J gene TRBJ2-2; 11 bases are a match to TRBD2. The V segment lost 3 bases and the J segment 0 bases; nucleotides outside the gene matches: 6. Germline CDR1 SGHVS, CDR2 FQNEAQ. The CDR3 has 18 amino acids. The CDR3 sequence: CASSFNSGRAANTGELFF. DNA for the CDR3: TGTGCCAGCAGCTTTAATAGCGGGAGGGCCGCGAACACCGGGGAGCTGTTTTTT.

This clonotype was counted at least ten times. The V and J genes are TRBV10-2 and TRBJ1-2, with a tentative D call TRBD1 (5 bases). Germline V gene sequence: CDR1 WSHSY, CDR2 SAAADI. V was shortened by 2 bases and J by 6 bases, with 7 bases between the two germline ends. The CDR3 consists of 12 residues. The CDR3 nucleotides are TGCGCCAGCAGTGAGATGGGGGATGGCTACACCTTC. Its translation is CASSEMGDGYTF.

This clonotype was seen ten or more times. CDR3 nucleotide sequence: TGCAGTGTTACAGCGGATAGCAATCAGCCCCAGCATTTT. It yields the protein CSVTADSNQPQHF. The genes are TRBV20-1 and TRBJ1-5; D is unresolved. The CDR3 length is 13 residues. Trimming removed 7 bases from V and 0 bases from J, with 10 bases in between. Per the germline V gene, CDR1 is DFQATT and CDR2 is SNEGSKA (reference sequence).

This clonotype was seen many times. V is TRBV7-2 and J is TRBJ2-7, with 12 bases aligning to TRBD2. CDR1 and CDR2 (germline): SGHTA, FQGNSA. The CDR3 runs to 15 residues. V gave up 3 bases and J gave up 0 bases; unmatched junction bases: 0. CDR3 sequence (DNA): TGTGCCAGCAGCTTGACTAGCGGGAGCTCCTACGAGCAGTACTTC. Amino acids: CASSLTSGSSYEQYF. The entire variable domain, with the rest obtained from reference TRBV7-2 and TRBJ2-7, is as follows: GAGVSQSPSNKVTEKGKDVELRCDPISGHTALYWYRQSLGQGLEFLIYFQGNSAPDKSGLPSDRFSAERTGGSVSTLTIQRTQQEDSAVYLCASSLTSGSSYEQYFGPGTRLTVT.

The chain couples TRBV4-3 to TRBJ1-6; D is ambiguous. Between the trimmed V and J ends, which lost 0 bases and 10 bases, there was a span of 10 bases. This CDR3 contains 14 residues. Germline lookup yields CDR1 LGHNA and CDR2 YSLEER. The CDR3 coding sequence is TGCGCCAGCAGCCAAGATAACGCTGGGTCACCCCTCCACTTT. It encodes CASSQDNAGSPLHF.

This clonotype came up many times. The chain recombines TRBV4-1 with TRBJ2-7; D is undetermined. The CDR3 runs to 15 residues. CDR1 and CDR2 (germline): MGHRA, YSYEKL. Trimming removed 0 bases from V and 2 bases from J, with 11 bases in between. Here the CDR3 DNA reads TGCGCCAGCAGCCAAGAACGGAGTCTACCCTACGAGCAGTACTTC. Translating gives CASSQERSLPYEQYF.

V and J are TRBV24-1 and TRBJ2-5, with a tentative D call TRBD2 (5 bases). The CDR3 is made up of 15 amino acids. The germline gives CDR1 KGHDR, CDR2 SFDVKD. Trimming took off 0 bases at V and 5 bases at J, with 12 bases between the two ends. The CDR3 spells CATSDLRRRRETQYF. The CDR3 coding sequence is TGTGCCACCAGTGATTTGCGCCGGAGGAGGGAGACCCAGTACTTC.

This clonotype appeared many times. This sequence joins TRBV6-1 and TRBJ1-5, with no clear D. From germline, CDR1 is MNHNS and CDR2 SASEGT. The CDR3 runs 14 residues. The V and J ends lost 2 bases and 0 bases respectively, with 5 bases between them. The CDR3 spells CASSERVSNQPQHF. The CDR3 nucleotides are TGTGCCAGCAGTGAAAGGGTTAGCAATCAGCCCCAGCATTTT.

This clonotype showed up many times. The chain carries TRBV12-3 or TRBV12-4 and TRBJ2-3, with D possibly being TRBD2 (5 bases). Trimming left V 3 bases short and J 3 bases short, with 10 bases between. CDR3 length equals 14 residues. This chain's CDR3 is CASSFRGATDTQYF. The CDR3 coding sequence is TGTGCCAGCAGTTTTCGGGGAGCAACAGATACGCAGTATTTT.

In its sample, this clonotype was seen many times. CDR3 bases: TGTGCCATCAAAGCGACAGGGGGTGGCGAGCAGTACTTC. Its protein product is CAIKATGGGEQYF. This rearrangement joins TRBV10-3 to TRBJ2-7, with 9 bases lining up with TRBD1. The germline V gene has CDR1 ENHRY and CDR2 SYGVKD. J lost 6 bases, V lost 7 bases, and 7 bases had no gene match. This CDR3 contains 13 residues.

J is TRBJ1-4 and V is TRBV19, with TRBD1 matching over 7 bases. V dropped 6 bases and J dropped 0; count of bases not matched to a gene: 16. Germline CDR1 and CDR2: LNHDA and SQIVND (reference sequence). The CDR3 is 19 residues long. CDR3 DNA: TGTGCCAGTAGCCGCCTTCCGGGACAGTGGCTTGCAACTAATGAAAAACTGTTTTTT. Its translation: CASSRLPGQWLATNEKLFF.

A word on this clonotype: This may be a read error: a much more frequent sequence differs by one nucleotide. This chain uses TRBV12-3 or TRBV12-4 with TRBJ1-4; weak D call: TRBD1 (5 bases). The CDR3 extends over 15 amino acids. CDR3 region: CASSPRQRTNEELFF. For the CDR3, the DNA is TGTGCCAGCAGTCCGCGACAGCGAACTAATGAAGAACTGTTTTTT.

The chain couples TRBV7-8 to TRBJ1-5; D is uncertain. This CDR3 has 15 residues. V dropped 3 bases and J dropped 4 bases, with 13 bases sitting between them. Germline assignment: CDR1 SGHVS and CDR2 FQNEAQ. CDR3 residues: CASSFSRSGNQPQHF. Here the CDR3 DNA reads TGTGCCAGCAGCTTCTCCCGGTCGGGTAATCAGCCCCAGCATTTT.

This clonotype was detected many times. The rearrangement joins TRBV11-3 to TRBJ2-1; D remains ambiguous. The CDR3 loop spans 12 amino acids. V lost 7 bases and J lost 8, with 12 bases in between. Germline lookup yields CDR1 SGHNT and CDR2 YENEEA. For the CDR3, the DNA is TGTGCCAGCAATCCTAGTGGTCATGAGCAGTTCTTC. Translating it yields CASNPSGHEQFF.

This clonotype was seen a handful of times. This chain uses TRBV3-1 with TRBJ2-3; TRBD2 agrees at 10 bases. The CDR3 runs to 19 residues. The V gene's germline CDR1 is LGHDT and CDR2 YNNKEL (reference sequence). The V gene end was trimmed by 2 bases and the J gene end by 0 bases; junction bases not matched to a gene: 11. The CDR3 nucleotides read TGTGCCAGCAGCCAAAGGGGCAGCGGGGGGGCCTCTAGCACAGATACGCAGTATTTT. Its protein product is CASSQRGSGGASSTDTQYF.

The gene calls are TRBV28 and TRBJ2-1; 10 nucleotides agree with TRBD2. V lost 2 bases and J lost 5; bases outside the gene matches: 0. The CDR3 is 14 residues long. Per germline, CDR1 MDHEN and CDR2 SYDVKM. The CDR3, as DNA: TGTGCCAGCAGTTTACTAGCGGGAGACAATGAGCAGTTCTTC. It translates to CASSLLAGDNEQFF.

This clonotype was found a few times. The V and J genes are TRBV18 and TRBJ2-2; possibly TRBD1 for D (5 bases). The germline gives CDR1 KGHSH, CDR2 LQKENI. V was clipped by 4 bases and J by 3 bases, with 9 bases between them. This CDR3 comprises 14 residues. CDR3 amino acids: CASSLPRDTGELFF. In DNA, the CDR3 is TGTGCCAGCTCACTTCCCAGGGACACCGGGGAGCTGTTTTTT.

This clonotype was seen ten or more times. The J gene is TRBJ1-1, the V gene TRBV28; D unclear. The germline V and J ends were trimmed by 6 bases and 8 bases, with 10 bases remaining between them. The germline V gene encodes CDR1 MDHEN and CDR2 SYDVKM. This CDR3 is 11 amino acids long. This CDR3 is CASSDRAEAFF. The DNA of the CDR3 is TGTGCCAGCAGCGACCGGGCCGAAGCTTTCTTT.

This clonotype has at least ten counts. The J gene is TRBJ2-1, the V gene TRBV5-1; no clear D gene. The CDR3 is 13 amino acids. V was clipped by 0 bases and J by 6 bases, with 7 bases between them. Germline values: CDR1 SGHRS, CDR2 YFSETQ. As DNA, the CDR3 is TGCGCCAGCAGCTTGGGCACCAGCAATGAGCAGTTCTTC. It specifies CASSLGTSNEQFF.

The DNA of the CDR3 is TGTGCCAGCAGCTACACTTTCACGAACACTGAAGCTTTCTTT. It translates to CASSYTFTNTEAFF. The J gene is TRBJ1-1, the V gene TRBV11-2; D uncertain. Germline CDR1 SGHAT, CDR2 FQNNGV. The CDR3 is made up of 14 amino acids. V lost 4 bases and J 1 base, leaving 10 bases between the germline ends.

The table lists this clonotype with many counts. CDR3 in amino acids: CASSFLAGEPANTQYF. CDR3 bases: TGTGCCAGCAGCTTCTTAGCGGGAGAACCCGCGAATACGCAGTATTTT. The J gene is TRBJ2-3, the V gene TRBV6-2 or TRBV6-3; 9 positions agree with TRBD2. V lost 6 bases, J lost 7 bases, and 14 bases stayed unmatched. Germline-derived CDR1 and CDR2 are MNHEY and SVGEGT. This CDR3 has 16 amino acids.

In its sample, this clonotype was seen many times. The chain is built from TRBV6-1 and TRBJ1-1, with 8 positions matching TRBD1. Germline-derived CDR1 and CDR2 are MNHNS and SASEGT. CDR3 length: 15 residues. Trimming took 10 bases from V and 2 from J; bases not matched to a gene: 12. For the CDR3, the DNA is TGTGCCACCCGGGGCACCGGGACAGGAAACACTGAAGCTTTCTTT. The encoded protein is CATRGTGTGNTEAFF.

The chain joins TRBV5-6 to TRBJ2-7; D is ambiguous. V was pared by 2 bases and J by 0 bases, with 6 bases between. This CDR3 has 13 amino acids. From germline, CDR1 is SGHDT and CDR2 YYEEEE. The CDR3 region is CASSFANSYEQYF. The CDR3, as DNA: TGTGCCAGCAGCTTCGCTAACTCCTACGAGCAGTACTTC. The complete variable domain, with remaining parts taken from reference TRBV5-6 and TRBJ2-7, reads DAGVTQSPTHLIKTRGQQVTLRCSPKSGHDTVSWYQQALGQGPQFIFQYYEEEERQRGNFPDRFSGHQFPNYSSELNVNALLLGDSALYLCASSFANSYEQYFGPGTRLTVT.